The 9 T cell receptor beta chains given below trace back to one sample, sequenced in a study of CD8+CD57+ T cells in acquired aplastic anemia. Genomic DNA was employed as the template in profiling TCR beta VDJ and CDR3. TCRdb itself ran the reads through MiXCR, one entry per CDR3 protein. The table shows approximately 170,000 distinct CDR3 sequences, with about half occurring only once. Patients included in sequencing had previously demonstrated CD8+CD57+ cell expansion by flow cytometry. The specimen sequenced was sorted CD4+, CD8+, or CD8+CD57+ T cells (not recorded which) from PBMCs. The receptor source for this set is a human donor with aplastic anemia.

The chain links TRBV7-2 to TRBJ1-2; D is possibly TRBD1 (6 bases). Germline CDR1 is SGHTA and CDR2 is FQGNSA. This CDR3 is built from 14 residues. The V gene lost 2 bases and the J gene lost 1 base, with 8 bases spanning the gap. The CDR3 here is CASSLRTVNYGYTF. The CDR3 DNA is TGTGCCAGCAGCTTAAGGACAGTTAACTATGGCTACACCTTC.

This clonotype was detected many times. CDR3 protein: CASSLGTFNEQFF. CDR3 coding DNA: TGTGCCAGCAGCTTAGGGACATTTAATGAGCAGTTCTTC. The rearrangement uses TRBV7-9 and TRBJ2-1, with D possibly being TRBD1 (5 bases). Between the trimmed V and J ends, which lost 1 base and 7 bases, there was a span of 8 bases. Germline V gene lookup returns CDR1 SEHNR and CDR2 FQNEAQ (reference sequence). The CDR3 has 13 residues.

This clonotype was detected ten times or more. The V call is TRBV5-1, the J call TRBJ2-7; tentatively, D is TRBD1 (5 bases). The CDR3 consists of 16 residues. Trimming left V 4 bases short and J 0 bases short, with 17 bases between. In germline, CDR1 is SGHRS, CDR2 YFSETQ. CDR3 sequence reads: CASSGVSTGPSYEQYF. The CDR3 DNA reads TGCGCCAGCAGCGGGGTATCTACAGGACCCTCCTACGAGCAGTACTTC.

The rearrangement joins TRBV25-1 to TRBJ2-7, with 8 bases identical to TRBD1. CDR3 size: 17 residues. The junction had 10 bases not matched to a gene; V was cut back by 3 bases and J by 0 bases. CDR1 and CDR2 (germline): MGHDK, SYGVNS. This CDR3 is CASSDPTGTGASYEQYV. CDR3 coding DNA: TGTGCCAGCAGTGATCCCACCGGGACAGGCGCCTCCTACGAGCAGTACGTC.

The table lists this clonotype with many counts. V gene TRBV6-2 or TRBV6-3 combines with J gene TRBJ1-2, with 7 bases aligning to TRBD1. The junction had 7 bases not matched to a gene; V was cut back by 6 bases and J by 6 bases. Looked up from germline, CDR1 is MNHEY and CDR2 is SVGEGT. This CDR3 comprises 13 residues. The CDR3 nucleotides read TGTGCCAGCAGGTCCGACAGGGACAATGGCTACACCTTC. Protein: CASRSDRDNGYTF.

The V call is TRBV24-1, the J call TRBJ2-6; perhaps TRBD1 as D (7 bases). Germline assignment: CDR1 KGHDR and CDR2 SFDVKD. The CDR3 spans 17 residues. Trimming pared 2 bases from V and 8 bases from J, leaving 18 bases between. The CDR3 nucleotides are TGTGCCACCAGTGATTCTCGGACAGGCCGGGGGACCAACGTCCTGACTTTC. Residues: CATSDSRTGRGTNVLTF.

Many counts were recorded for this clonotype. The rearrangement joins TRBV10-3 to TRBJ1-5; D gene unclear. The CDR3 runs to 13 residues. Germline V CDR1 and CDR2: ENHRY, SYGVKD. Trimming pared 0 bases from V and 6 bases from J, leaving 6 bases between. The chain's CDR3 is CAISESTGQPQHF. The CDR3 nucleotides are TGTGCCATCAGTGAGTCGACCGGTCAGCCCCAGCATTTT.

The V and J genes are TRBV11-2 and TRBJ2-4; D remains ambiguous. V was cut by 1 base and J by 6 bases, with 7 bases left in between. CDR3 length: 13 amino acids. The germline V gene encodes CDR1 SGHAT and CDR2 FQNNGV. The CDR3 DNA sequence: TGTGCCAGCAGCTTAGTGTCCGGAAACATTCAGTACTTC. Translating gives CASSLVSGNIQYF.

On this clonotype: The germline gene is not matched at one end of the junction; a read error may be the cause. The gene calls are TRBV12-3 or TRBV12-4 and TRBJ1-2; D gene ambiguous. The CDR3 is 12 amino acids. The CDR3 region is CAGRFANYGYTF. The CDR3 DNA is TGTGCCGGCAGGTTCGCGAACTATGGCTACACCTTC.